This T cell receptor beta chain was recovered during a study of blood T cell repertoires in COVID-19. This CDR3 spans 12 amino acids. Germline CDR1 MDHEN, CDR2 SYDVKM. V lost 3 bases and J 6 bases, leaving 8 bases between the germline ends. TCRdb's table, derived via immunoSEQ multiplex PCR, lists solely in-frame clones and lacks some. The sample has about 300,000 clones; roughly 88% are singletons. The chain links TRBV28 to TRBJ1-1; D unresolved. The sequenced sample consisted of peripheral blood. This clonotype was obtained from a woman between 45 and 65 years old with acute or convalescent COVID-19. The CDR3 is CASSFRVAEAFF. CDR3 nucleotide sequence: TGTGCCAGCAGTTTCCGAGTAGCTGAAGCTTTCTTT.